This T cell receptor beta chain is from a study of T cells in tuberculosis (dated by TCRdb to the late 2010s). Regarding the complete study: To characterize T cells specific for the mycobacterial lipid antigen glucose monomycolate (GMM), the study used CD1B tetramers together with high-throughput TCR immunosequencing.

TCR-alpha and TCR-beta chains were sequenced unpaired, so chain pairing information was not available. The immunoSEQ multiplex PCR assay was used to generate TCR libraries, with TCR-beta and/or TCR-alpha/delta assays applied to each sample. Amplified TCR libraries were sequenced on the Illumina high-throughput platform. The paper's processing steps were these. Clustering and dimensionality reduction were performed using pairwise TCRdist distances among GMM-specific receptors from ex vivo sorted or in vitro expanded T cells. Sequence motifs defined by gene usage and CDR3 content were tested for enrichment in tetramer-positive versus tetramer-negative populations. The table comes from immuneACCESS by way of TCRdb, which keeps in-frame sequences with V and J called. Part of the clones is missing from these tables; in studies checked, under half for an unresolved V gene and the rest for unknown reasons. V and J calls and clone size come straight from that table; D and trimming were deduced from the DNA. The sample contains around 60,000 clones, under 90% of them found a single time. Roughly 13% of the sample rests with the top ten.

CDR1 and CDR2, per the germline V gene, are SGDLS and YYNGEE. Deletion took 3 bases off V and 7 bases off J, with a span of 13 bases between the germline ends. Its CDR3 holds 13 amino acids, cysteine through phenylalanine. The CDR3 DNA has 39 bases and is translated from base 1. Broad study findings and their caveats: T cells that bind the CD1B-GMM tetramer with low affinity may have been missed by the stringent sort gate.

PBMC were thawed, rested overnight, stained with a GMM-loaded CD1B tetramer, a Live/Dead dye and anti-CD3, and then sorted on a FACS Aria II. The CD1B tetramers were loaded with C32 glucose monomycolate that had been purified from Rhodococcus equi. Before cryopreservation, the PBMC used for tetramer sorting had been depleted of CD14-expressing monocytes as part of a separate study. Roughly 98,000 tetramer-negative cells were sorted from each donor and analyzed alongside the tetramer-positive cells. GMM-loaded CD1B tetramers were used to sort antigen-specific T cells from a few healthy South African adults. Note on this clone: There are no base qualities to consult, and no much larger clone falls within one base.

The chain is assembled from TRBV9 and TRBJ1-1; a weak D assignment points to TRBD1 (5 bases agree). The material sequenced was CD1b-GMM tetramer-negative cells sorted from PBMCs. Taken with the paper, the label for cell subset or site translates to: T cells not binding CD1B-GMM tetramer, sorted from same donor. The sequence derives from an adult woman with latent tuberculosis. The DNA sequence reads TGTGCCAGCAGCGCGGGGGTCGGAGGTGAAGCTTTCTTT. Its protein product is CASSAGVGGEAFF.